This T cell receptor beta chain was sequenced during a study of blood T cells in healthy people across ages. The donors, healthy Caucasians from Russia, were aged roughly 6 to 90. Per-sample yields of isolated PBMCs were at least 6 million. Primers used in a second PCR of about 7 to 12 cycles were a sample-barcoded 5' primer and a J-beta primer mix. TCRdb re-called the 5' RACE reads through MiXCR, storing one row per CDR3 protein. This table holds around 600,000 distinct CDR3 sequences, around 48% found once. The CDR3 runs to 15 residues. Germline loops: CDR1 DFQATT, CDR2 SNEGSKA (reference sequence). V lost 1 base to trimming and J lost 2 bases; unmatched junction nucleotides: 2.

This sequence originates from a man of 80 years or more in good health. This rearrangement joins TRBV20-1 to TRBJ2-5; TRBD2 matches 12 bases. Material for sequencing was blood. The CDR3 DNA reads TGCAGTGCTAGAGGACTAGCGGGAGTTCAAGAGACCCAGTACTTC. Protein: CSARGLAGVQETQYF.